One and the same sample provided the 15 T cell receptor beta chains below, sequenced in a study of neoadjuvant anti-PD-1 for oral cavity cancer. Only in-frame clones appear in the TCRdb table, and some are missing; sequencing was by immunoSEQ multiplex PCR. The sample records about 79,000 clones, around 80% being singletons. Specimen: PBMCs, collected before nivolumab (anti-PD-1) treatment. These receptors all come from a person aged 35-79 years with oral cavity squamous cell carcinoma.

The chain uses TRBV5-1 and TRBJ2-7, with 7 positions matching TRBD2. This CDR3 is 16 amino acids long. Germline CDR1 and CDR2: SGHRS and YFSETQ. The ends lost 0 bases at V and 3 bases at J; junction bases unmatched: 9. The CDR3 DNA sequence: TGCGCCAGCAGCTTGGATCCGTGGGAGGGAAACTACGAGCAGTACTTC. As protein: CASSLDPWEGNYEQYF.

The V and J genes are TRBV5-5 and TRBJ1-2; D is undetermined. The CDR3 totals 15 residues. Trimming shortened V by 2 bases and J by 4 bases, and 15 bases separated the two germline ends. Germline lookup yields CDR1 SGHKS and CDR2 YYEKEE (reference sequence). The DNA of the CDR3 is TGTGCCAGCAGCTTAGGGTCCCCGGCACCCTATGGCTACACCTTC. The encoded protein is CASSLGSPAPYGYTF. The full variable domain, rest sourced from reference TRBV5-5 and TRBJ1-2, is DAGVTQSPTHLIKTRGQQVTLRCSPISGHKSVSWYQQVLGQGPQFIFQYYEKEERGRGNFPDRFSARQFPNYSSELNVNALLLGDSALYLCASSLGSPAPYGYTFGSGTRLTVV.

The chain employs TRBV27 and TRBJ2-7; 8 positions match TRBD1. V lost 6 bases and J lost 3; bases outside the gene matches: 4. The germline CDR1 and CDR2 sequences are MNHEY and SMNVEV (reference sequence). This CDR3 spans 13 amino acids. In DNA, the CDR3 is TGTGCCAGCAGACGGGGGACAGGCTACGAGCAGTACTTC. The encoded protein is CASRRGTGYEQYF.

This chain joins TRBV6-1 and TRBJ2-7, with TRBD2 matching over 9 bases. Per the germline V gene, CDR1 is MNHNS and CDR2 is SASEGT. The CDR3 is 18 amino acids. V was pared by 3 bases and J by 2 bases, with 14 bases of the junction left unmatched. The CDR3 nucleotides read TGTGCCAGCAGTGACTGGAGACTAGCGGTCCGAGGGGCCTACGAGCAGTACTTC. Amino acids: CASSDWRLAVRGAYEQYF.

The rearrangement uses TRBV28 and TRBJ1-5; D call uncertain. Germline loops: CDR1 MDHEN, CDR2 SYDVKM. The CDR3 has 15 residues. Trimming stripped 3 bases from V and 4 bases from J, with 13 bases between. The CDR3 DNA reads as TGTGCCAGCAGTTTGATAGGCGTGAGAAATCAGCCCCAGCATTTT. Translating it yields CASSLIGVRNQPQHF. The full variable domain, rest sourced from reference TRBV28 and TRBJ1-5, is DVKVTQSSRYLVKRTGEKVFLECVQDMDHENMFWYRQDPGLGLRLIYFSYDVKMKEKGDIPEGYSVSREKKERFSLILESASTNQTSMYLCASSLIGVRNQPQHFGDGTRLSIL.

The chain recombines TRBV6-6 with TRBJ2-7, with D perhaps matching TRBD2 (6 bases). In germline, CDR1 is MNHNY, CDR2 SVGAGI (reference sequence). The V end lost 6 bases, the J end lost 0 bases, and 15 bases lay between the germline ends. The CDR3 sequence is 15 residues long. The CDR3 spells CASRGWLASSYEQYF. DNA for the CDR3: TGTGCCAGCAGGGGTTGGCTAGCGAGCTCCTACGAGCAGTACTTC.

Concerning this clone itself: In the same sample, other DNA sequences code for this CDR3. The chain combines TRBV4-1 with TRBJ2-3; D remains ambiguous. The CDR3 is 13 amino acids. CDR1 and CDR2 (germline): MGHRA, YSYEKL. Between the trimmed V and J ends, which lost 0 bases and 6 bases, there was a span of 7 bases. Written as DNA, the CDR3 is TGCGCCAGCAGCCAAGAAGAAACGGATACGCAGTATTTT. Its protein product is CASSQEETDTQYF.

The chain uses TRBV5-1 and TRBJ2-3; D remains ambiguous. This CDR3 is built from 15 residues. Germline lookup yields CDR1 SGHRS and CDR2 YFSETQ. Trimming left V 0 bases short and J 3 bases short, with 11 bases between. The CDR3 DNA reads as TGCGCCAGCAGCTTGGCCTGGCAGAATACAGATACGCAGTATTTT. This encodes CASSLAWQNTDTQYF.

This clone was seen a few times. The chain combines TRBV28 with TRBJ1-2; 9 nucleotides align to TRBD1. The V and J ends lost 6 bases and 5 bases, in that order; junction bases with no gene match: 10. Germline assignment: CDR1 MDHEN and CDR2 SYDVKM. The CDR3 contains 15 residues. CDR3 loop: CASSYNRGLGYGYTF. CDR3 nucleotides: TGTGCCAGCAGCTATAACAGGGGGCTCGGGTATGGCTACACCTTC.

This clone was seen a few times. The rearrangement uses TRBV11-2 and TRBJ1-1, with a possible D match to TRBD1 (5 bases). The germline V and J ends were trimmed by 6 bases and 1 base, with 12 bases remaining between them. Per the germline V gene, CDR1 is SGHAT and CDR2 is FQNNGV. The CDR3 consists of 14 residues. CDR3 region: CASRRPGRNTEAFF. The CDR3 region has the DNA TGTGCCAGCAGGCGCCCGGGGCGGAACACTGAAGCTTTCTTT.

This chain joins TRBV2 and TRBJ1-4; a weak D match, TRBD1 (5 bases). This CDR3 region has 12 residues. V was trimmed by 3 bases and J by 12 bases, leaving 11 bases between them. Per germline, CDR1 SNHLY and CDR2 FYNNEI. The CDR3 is CASSDQGGELFF. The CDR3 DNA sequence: TGTGCCAGCAGTGATCAGGGCGGGGAACTGTTTTTT.

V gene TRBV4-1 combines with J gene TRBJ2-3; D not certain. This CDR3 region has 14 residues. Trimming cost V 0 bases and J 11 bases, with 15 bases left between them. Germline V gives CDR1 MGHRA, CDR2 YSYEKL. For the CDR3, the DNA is TGCGCCAGCAGCCAAGATAATCTGAGACCCAGGCAGTATTTT. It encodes CASSQDNLRPRQYF.

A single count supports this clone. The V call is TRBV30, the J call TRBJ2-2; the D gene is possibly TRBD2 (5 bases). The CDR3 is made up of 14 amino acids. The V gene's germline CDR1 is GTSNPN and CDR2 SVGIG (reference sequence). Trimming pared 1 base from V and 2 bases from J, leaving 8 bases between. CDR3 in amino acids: CAWSGLRNTGELFF. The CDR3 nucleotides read TGTGCCTGGAGTGGACTACGTAACACCGGGGAGCTGTTTTTT.

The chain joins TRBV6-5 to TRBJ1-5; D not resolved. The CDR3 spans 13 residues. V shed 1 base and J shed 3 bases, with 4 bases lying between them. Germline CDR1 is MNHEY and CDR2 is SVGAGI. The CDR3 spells CASSYWNNQPQHF. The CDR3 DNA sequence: TGTGCCAGCAGTTACTGGAACAATCAGCCCCAGCATTTT.

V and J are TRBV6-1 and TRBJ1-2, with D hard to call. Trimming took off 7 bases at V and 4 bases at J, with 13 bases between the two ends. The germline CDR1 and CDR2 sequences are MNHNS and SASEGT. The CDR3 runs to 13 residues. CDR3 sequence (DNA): TGTGCCAGCAAGGTCCATCGGGGCTATGGCTACACCTTC. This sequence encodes CASKVHRGYGYTF.